A single sample gave rise to the 25 T cell receptor beta chains below, sequenced in a study of shared clonotypes between healthy human individuals. Naive CD8 cells comprised CD45RO-negative, CCR7-positively selected cells, excluding terminally differentiated effector memory CD45RA+ cells. TCRdb's table, derived via immunoSEQ multiplex PCR, lists solely in-frame clones and lacks some. The repertoire consists of under 1 million clones, with roughly 92% occurring once and the leading ten covering approximately 25%. Source material: naive CD8+ T cells sorted from blood. All receptors come from a man aged 25-45 years in good health.

This chain uses TRBV6-5 with TRBJ2-7, with 7 bases identical to TRBD1. Germline lookup yields CDR1 MNHEY and CDR2 SVGAGI. The CDR3 extends over 14 amino acids. With V trimmed by 11 bases and J by 3 bases, 13 bases remained unmatched. CDR3: CACSAGRGYYEQYF. The CDR3 nucleotides read TGTGCCTGTAGCGCCGGCAGGGGGTACTACGAGCAGTACTTC.

The chain links TRBV11-3 to TRBJ2-6; D gene uncertain. There are 16 residues in the CDR3. V gave up 5 bases and J gave up 0 bases, with 11 bases separating them. Germline V CDR1 and CDR2: SGHNT, YENEEA. The DNA of the CDR3 is TGTGCCAGCAGCCACACCCAAGGCTCTGGGGCCAACGTCCTGACTTTC. Translation gives CASSHTQGSGANVLTF.

This clone appeared a single time. The V gene is TRBV2, the J gene TRBJ2-3; perhaps TRBD2 as D (6 bases). V was clipped by 2 bases and J by 8 bases, with 14 bases between them. This CDR3 is 14 amino acids long. Per germline, CDR1 SNHLY and CDR2 FYNNEI. The CDR3 DNA is TGTGCCAGCAGTGAAATAGCTAGCGAAGGTACGCAGTATTTT. It specifies CASSEIASEGTQYF.

The V call is TRBV7-9, the J call TRBJ1-1; unclear D gene. The CDR3 totals 15 residues. V dropped 4 bases and J dropped 5 bases, with 17 bases sitting between them. CDR1 and CDR2 from the germline V gene are SEHNR and FQNEAQ (reference sequence). The chain's CDR3 is CASSSTFSDKTEAFF. CDR3 in DNA: TGTGCCAGCAGCTCGACTTTCAGTGACAAGACTGAAGCTTTCTTT. The variable domain in full, with the rest retrieved from reference TRBV7-9 and TRBJ1-1, is DTGVSQNPRHKITKRGQNVTFRCDPISEHNRLYWYRQTLGQGPEFLTYFQNEAQLEKSRLLSDRFSAERPKGSFSTLEIQRTEQGDSAMYLCASSSTFSDKTEAFFGQGTRLTVV.

This clone was picked up one time. The rearrangement links TRBV25-1 to TRBJ2-7; D may be TRBD2 (6 bases). V was trimmed by 4 bases and J by 2 bases, leaving 15 bases between them. CDR3 size: 15 residues. In germline, CDR1 is MGHDK, CDR2 SYGVNS. DNA for the CDR3: TGTGCCAGCAGTGCCCGACTAGGCCCTCCCTACGAGCAGTACTTC. Protein sequence: CASSARLGPPYEQYF.

This rearrangement joins TRBV4-1 to TRBJ2-5; unclear D gene. This CDR3 is 13 amino acids long. Per germline, CDR1 MGHRA and CDR2 YSYEKL. Trimming took off 1 base at V and 5 bases at J, with 8 bases between the two ends. The DNA for the CDR3 is TGCGCCAGCAGCCAAGTCGAAGGGGAGACCCAGTACTTC. It is translated as CASSQVEGETQYF.

The J gene is TRBJ2-1, the V gene TRBV18, with 8 bases that match TRBD1. J was trimmed by 2 bases and V by 0 bases; bases with no gene match: 3. The CDR3 spans 16 residues. Germline V gene data show CDR1 as KGHSH and CDR2 as LQKENI. CDR3 nucleotides: TGTGCCAGCTCACCACCGGTACAGGGGGCCTACAATGAGCAGTTCTTC. Protein product: CASSPPVQGAYNEQFF. The full variable domain, completed using reference TRBV18 and TRBJ2-1, is NAGVMQNPRHLVRRRGQEARLRCSPMKGHSHVYWYRQLPEEGLKFMVYLQKENIIDESGMPKERFSAEFPKEGPSILRIQQVVRGDSAAYFCASSPPVQGAYNEQFFGPGTRLTVL.

The chain couples TRBV5-4 to TRBJ1-5; the match to TRBD1 covers 9 bases. Trimming removed 4 bases from V and 7 bases from J; junction bases left unmatched: 6. The CDR3 totals 14 residues. Germline values: CDR1 SGHNT, CDR2 YYREEE (reference sequence). The CDR3 DNA follows: TGTGCCAGCAGCACGGACAGGGGATTGCAGCCCCAGCATTTT. This sequence encodes CASSTDRGLQPQHF.

The chain carries TRBV2 and TRBJ2-7; TRBD2 might be the D (5 bases). V dropped 7 bases and J dropped 0 bases, with 13 bases sitting between them. This CDR3 has 14 residues. Germline V gene sequence: CDR1 SNHLY, CDR2 FYNNEI. The CDR3, as DNA: TGTGCCAGCAACTCGGGCGAGGGCTCCTACGAGCAGTACTTC. Residues: CASNSGEGSYEQYF.

V and J are TRBV6-6 and TRBJ2-1; TRBD2 matches at 9 bases. Germline V gene lookup returns CDR1 MNHNY and CDR2 SVGAGI (reference sequence). The length of the CDR3 is 14 residues. Unmatched junction bases numbered 7, after V lost 5 bases and J lost 8 bases. The CDR3 is CASSRRLAADEQFF. The CDR3 coding sequence is TGTGCCAGCAGTCGGAGACTAGCGGCCGATGAGCAGTTCTTC.

This clone came up a few times. This sequence joins TRBV10-2 and TRBJ2-7; the match to TRBD2 covers 9 bases. Germline V gene data show CDR1 as WSHSY and CDR2 as SAAADI. Germline trimming cut 6 bases from V and 5 bases from J; bases unmatched to any gene: 8. The CDR3 extends over 14 amino acids. Here the CDR3 DNA reads TGCGCCAGCAGAAATAGCGGGAGAGATGACGAGCAGTACTTC. Translation gives CASRNSGRDDEQYF.

This clone appeared a single time. The CDR3 here is CASSRGRGTTATEAFF. The CDR3 nucleotides read TGTGCCAGCTCTCGGGGGAGGGGCACCACCGCCACTGAAGCTTTCTTT. The V call is TRBV27, the J call TRBJ1-1, with D possibly TRBD1 on 5 matching bases. CDR1 and CDR2 (germline): MNHEY, SMNVEV (reference sequence). This CDR3 region has 16 residues. Trimming pared 8 bases from V and 4 bases from J, leaving 23 bases between.

CDR3 loop: CAWKSDAYKRAFF. CDR3 in DNA: TGTGCCTGGAAGAGCGACGCATACAAAAGGGCTTTCTTT. The chain recombines TRBV30 with TRBJ1-1; D unclear. This CDR3 is built from 13 residues. V was pared by 4 bases and J by 11 bases, with 20 bases between. Germline values: CDR1 GTSNPN, CDR2 SVGIG (reference sequence).

V and J are TRBV7-9 and TRBJ2-3, with D uncertain. Trimming left V 8 bases short and J 5 bases short, with 20 bases between. The V gene's germline CDR1 is SEHNR and CDR2 FQNEAQ (reference sequence). The CDR3 extends over 15 amino acids. This CDR3 is CASRPPRVGKDTQYF. The CDR3 region has the DNA TGTGCCAGCCGCCCGCCAAGGGTGGGGAAAGATACGCAGTATTTT.

This rearrangement joins TRBV5-8 to TRBJ2-7, with 8 bases matching TRBD1. Germline V lookup: CDR1 SGHTS, CDR2 YDEGEE. This CDR3 spans 13 amino acids. V lost 5 bases, J lost 2 bases, and 3 bases stayed unmatched. Here the CDR3 DNA reads TGTGCCAGCAGAGGACAGGGAACCTACGAGCAGTACTTC. This translates into CASRGQGTYEQYF. The variable domain in full, with the rest retrieved from reference TRBV5-8 and TRBJ2-7, is EAGVTQSPTHLIKTRGQQATLRCSPISGHTSVYWYQQALGLGLQFLLWYDEGEERNRGNFPPRFSGRQFPNYSSELNVNALELEDSALYLCASRGQGTYEQYFGPGTRLTVT.

Worth noting for this clone: The sample has other DNA sequences that encode this CDR3 too. The chain carries TRBV7-2 and TRBJ2-7; D is uncertain. Germline V gene lookup returns CDR1 SGHTA and CDR2 FQGNSA. V shed 1 base and J shed 1 base, with 5 bases lying between them. The CDR3 contains 13 residues. CDR3: CASSLDRSYEQYF. The CDR3 DNA is TGTGCCAGCAGCTTAGATAGATCCTACGAGCAGTACTTC.

The genes are TRBV19 and TRBJ2-1; a weak D match, TRBD1 (5 bases). This CDR3 region has 15 residues. Germline V gene lookup returns CDR1 LNHDA and CDR2 SQIVND (reference sequence). V gave up 10 bases and J gave up 4 bases, with 20 bases separating them. The CDR3 here is CATSIWGNKYNEQFF. The CDR3 nucleotides are TGTGCCACCTCCATTTGGGGCAATAAGTACAATGAGCAGTTCTTC.

Only one count was recorded for this clone. The chain employs TRBV27 and TRBJ2-7; possible D gene TRBD2, 5 bases. Germline CDR1 and CDR2: MNHEY and SMNVEV (reference sequence). This CDR3 has 13 amino acids. Trimming removed 7 bases at V and 3 bases at J, with 13 bases between. This chain's CDR3 is CASKGDLYYEQYF. Here the CDR3 DNA reads TGTGCCAGCAAGGGAGACCTCTACTACGAGCAGTACTTC.

This sequence joins TRBV5-1 and TRBJ2-7, with TRBD2 matching 7 bases. Trimming cost V 3 bases and J 3 bases; bases outside gene matches: 12. The CDR3 is 16 residues long. Germline CDR1 and CDR2: SGHRS and YFSETQ. CDR3 coding DNA: TGCGCCAGCAGCTGGGTGGGGAGCGGGGAAGACTACGAGCAGTACTTC. The encoded protein is CASSWVGSGEDYEQYF.

The genes are TRBV4-3 and TRBJ2-3; D possibly corresponds to TRBD2 (5 bases). This CDR3 spans 19 amino acids. V lost 4 bases and J lost 2, with 25 bases in between. From germline, CDR1 is LGHNA and CDR2 YSLEER. The CDR3 DNA reads as TGCGCCAGCAGCCCCTCGACGGAGAGGGAAGTCTGGCACACAGATACGCAGTATTTT. Residues: CASSPSTEREVWHTDTQYF.

The chain combines TRBV6-5 with TRBJ2-7, with D uncertain. V lost 1 base, J lost 0 bases, and 7 bases lay in between. Germline CDR1 MNHEY, CDR2 SVGAGI. CDR3 length: 14 amino acids. The CDR3 reads CASSYFSSSYEQYF. The CDR3 bases are TGTGCCAGCAGTTACTTTTCCAGCTCCTACGAGCAGTACTTC.

This chain uses TRBV7-2 with TRBJ1-3; D may be TRBD1 (5 bases). The CDR3 totals 17 residues. Trimming took off 6 bases at V and 0 bases at J, with 18 bases between the two ends. Germline CDR1 reads SGHTA; CDR2 reads FQGNSA. The CDR3, as DNA: TGTGCCAGCAGTACCCCTGAAGGACATCACTCTGGAAACACCATATATTTT. Amino acids: CASSTPEGHHSGNTIYF.

The rearrangement links TRBV2 to TRBJ2-7, with 8 bases aligning to TRBD1. With V trimmed by 6 bases and J by 6 bases, 7 bases remained unmatched. Germline-derived CDR1 and CDR2 are SNHLY and FYNNEI. This CDR3 region has 13 residues. This CDR3 is CASSRTGRFEQYF. Here the CDR3 DNA reads TGTGCCAGCAGCCGGACAGGGAGGTTCGAGCAGTACTTC.

The J gene is TRBJ1-1, the V gene TRBV25-1, with D perhaps TRBD1 (5 bases). V shed 1 base and J shed 10 bases, with 10 bases lying between them. The CDR3 has 12 amino acids. In germline, CDR1 is MGHDK, CDR2 SYGVNS. CDR3 sequence (DNA): TGTGCCAGCAGTGAATTCGACAGAGTAGCTTTCTTT. It specifies CASSEFDRVAFF.

This chain joins TRBV7-2 and TRBJ2-7; the D gene is possibly TRBD2 (5 bases). V was pared by 3 bases and J by 1 base, with 10 bases between. This CDR3 spans 14 amino acids. The germline gives CDR1 SGHTA, CDR2 FQGNSA. The CDR3: CASSFPAASYEQYF. The CDR3 DNA follows: TGTGCCAGCAGCTTTCCAGCGGCTTCCTACGAGCAGTACTTC.